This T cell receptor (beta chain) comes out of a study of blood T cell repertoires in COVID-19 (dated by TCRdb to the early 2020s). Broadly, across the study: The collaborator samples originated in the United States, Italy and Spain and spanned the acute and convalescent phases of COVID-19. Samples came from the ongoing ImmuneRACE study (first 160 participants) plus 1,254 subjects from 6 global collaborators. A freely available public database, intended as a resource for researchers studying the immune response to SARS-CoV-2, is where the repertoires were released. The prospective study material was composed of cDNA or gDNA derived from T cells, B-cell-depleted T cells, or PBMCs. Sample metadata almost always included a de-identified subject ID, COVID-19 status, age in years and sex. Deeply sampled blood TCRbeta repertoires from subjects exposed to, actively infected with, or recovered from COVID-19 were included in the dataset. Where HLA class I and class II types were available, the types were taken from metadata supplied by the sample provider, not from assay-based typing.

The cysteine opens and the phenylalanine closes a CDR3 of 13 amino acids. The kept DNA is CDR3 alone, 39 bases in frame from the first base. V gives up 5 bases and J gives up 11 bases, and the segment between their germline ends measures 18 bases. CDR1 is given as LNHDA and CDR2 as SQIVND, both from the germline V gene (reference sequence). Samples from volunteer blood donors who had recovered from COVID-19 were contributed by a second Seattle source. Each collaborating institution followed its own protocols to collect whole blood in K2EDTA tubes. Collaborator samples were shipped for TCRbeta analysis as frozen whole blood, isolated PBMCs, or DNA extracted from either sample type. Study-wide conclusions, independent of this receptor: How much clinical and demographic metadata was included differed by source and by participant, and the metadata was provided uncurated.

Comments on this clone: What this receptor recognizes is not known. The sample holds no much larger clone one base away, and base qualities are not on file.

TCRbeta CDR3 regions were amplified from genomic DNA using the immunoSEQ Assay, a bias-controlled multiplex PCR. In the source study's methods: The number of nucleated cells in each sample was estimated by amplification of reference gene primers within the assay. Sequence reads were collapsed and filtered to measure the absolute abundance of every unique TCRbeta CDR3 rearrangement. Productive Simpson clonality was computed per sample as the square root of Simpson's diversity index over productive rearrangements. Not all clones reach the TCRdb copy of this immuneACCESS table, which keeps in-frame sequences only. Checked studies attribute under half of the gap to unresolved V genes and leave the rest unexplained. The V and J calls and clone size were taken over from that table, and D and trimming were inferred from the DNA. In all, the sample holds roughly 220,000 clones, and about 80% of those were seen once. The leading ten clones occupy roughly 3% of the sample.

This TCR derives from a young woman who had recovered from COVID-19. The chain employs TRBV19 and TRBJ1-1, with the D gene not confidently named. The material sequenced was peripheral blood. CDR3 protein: CASSLLEDGGAFF. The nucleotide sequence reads TGTGCCAGTAGTTTACTAGAGGACGGAGGGGCTTTCTTT.